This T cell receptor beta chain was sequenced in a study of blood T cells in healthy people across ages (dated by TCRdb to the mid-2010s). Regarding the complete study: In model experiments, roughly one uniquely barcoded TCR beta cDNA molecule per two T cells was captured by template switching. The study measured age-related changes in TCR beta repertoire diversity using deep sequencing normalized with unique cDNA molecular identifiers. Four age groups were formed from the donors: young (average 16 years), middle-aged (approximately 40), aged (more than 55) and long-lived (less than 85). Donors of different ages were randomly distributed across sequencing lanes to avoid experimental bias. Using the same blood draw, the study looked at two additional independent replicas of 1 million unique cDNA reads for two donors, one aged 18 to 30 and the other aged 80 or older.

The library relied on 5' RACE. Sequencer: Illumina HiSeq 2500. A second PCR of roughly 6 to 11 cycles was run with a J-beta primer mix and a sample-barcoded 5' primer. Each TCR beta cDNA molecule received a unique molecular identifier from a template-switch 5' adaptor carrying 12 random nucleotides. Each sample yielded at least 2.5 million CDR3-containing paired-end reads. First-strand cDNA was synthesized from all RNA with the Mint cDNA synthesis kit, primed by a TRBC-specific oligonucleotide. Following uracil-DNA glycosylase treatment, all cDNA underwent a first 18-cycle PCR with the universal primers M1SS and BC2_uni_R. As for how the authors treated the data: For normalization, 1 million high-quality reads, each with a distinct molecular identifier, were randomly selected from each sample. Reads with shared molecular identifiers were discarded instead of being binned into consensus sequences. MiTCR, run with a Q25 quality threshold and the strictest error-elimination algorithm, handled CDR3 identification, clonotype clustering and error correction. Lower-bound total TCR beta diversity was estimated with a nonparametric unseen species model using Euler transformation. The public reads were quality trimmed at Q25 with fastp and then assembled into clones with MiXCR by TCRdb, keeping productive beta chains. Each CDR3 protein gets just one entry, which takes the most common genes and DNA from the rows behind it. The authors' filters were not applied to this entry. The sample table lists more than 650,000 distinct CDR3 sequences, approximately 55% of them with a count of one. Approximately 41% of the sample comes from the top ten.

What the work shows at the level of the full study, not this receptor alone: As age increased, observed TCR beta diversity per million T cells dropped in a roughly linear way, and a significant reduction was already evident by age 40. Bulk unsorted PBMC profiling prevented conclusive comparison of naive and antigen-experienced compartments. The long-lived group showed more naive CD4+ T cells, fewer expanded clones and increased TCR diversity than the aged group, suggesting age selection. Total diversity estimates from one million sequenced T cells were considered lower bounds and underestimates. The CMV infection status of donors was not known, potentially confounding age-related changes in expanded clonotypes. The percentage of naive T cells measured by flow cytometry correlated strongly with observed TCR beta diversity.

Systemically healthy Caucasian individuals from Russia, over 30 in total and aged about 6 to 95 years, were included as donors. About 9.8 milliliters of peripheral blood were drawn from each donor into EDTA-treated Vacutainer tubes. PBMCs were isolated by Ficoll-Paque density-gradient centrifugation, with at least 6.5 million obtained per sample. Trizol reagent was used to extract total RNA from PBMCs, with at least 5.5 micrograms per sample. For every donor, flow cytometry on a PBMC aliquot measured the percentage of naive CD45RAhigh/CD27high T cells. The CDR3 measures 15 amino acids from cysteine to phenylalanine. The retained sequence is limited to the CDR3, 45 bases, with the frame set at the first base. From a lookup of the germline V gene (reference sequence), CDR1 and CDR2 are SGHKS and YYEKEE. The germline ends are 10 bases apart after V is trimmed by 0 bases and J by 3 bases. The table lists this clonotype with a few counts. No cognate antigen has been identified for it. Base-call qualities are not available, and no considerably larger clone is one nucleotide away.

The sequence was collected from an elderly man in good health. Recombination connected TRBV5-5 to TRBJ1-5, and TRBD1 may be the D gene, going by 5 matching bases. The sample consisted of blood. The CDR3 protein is CASSLGGTLNQPQHF. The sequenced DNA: TGTGCCAGCAGCTTGGGAGGGACGCTCAATCAGCCCCAGCATTTT.